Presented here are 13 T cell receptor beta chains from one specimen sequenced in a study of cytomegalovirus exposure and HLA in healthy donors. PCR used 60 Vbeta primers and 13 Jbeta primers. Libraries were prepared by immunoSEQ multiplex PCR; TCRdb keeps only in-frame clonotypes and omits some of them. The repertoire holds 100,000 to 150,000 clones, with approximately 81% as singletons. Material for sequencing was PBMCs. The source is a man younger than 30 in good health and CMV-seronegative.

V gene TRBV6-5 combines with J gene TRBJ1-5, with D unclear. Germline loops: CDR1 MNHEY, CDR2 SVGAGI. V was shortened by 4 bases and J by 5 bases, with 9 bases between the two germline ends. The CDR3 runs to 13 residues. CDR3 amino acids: CASSLGRYQPQHF. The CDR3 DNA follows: TGTGCCAGCAGTTTGGGCCGCTATCAGCCCCAGCATTTT.

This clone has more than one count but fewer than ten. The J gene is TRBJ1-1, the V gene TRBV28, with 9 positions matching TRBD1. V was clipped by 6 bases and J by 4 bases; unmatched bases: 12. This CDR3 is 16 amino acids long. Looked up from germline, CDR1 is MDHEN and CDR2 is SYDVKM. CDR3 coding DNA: TGTGCCAGCAGGCCGGGACAGGGTTCGTTAAGCACTGAAGCTTTCTTT. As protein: CASRPGQGSLSTEAFF.

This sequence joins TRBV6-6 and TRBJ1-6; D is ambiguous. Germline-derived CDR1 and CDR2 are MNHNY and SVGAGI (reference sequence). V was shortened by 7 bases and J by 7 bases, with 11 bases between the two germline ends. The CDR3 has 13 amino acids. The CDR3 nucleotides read TGTGCCAGCATAGACACCTTGAATTCACCCCTCCACTTT. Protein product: CASIDTLNSPLHF.

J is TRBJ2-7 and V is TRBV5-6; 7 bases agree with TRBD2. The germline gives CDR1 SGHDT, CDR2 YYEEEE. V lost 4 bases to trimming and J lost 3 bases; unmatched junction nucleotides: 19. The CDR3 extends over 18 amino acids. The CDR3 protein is CASSPNRQWGGDGYEQYF. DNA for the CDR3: TGTGCCAGCAGCCCGAATCGACAGTGGGGGGGTGACGGCTACGAGCAGTACTTC.

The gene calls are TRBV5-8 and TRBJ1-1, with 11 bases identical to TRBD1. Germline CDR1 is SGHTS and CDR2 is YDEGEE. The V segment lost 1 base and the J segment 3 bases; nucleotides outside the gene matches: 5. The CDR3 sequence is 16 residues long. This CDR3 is CASSLPRDRGDTEAFF. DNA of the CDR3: TGTGCCAGCAGCTTGCCTCGGGACAGGGGGGACACTGAAGCTTTCTTT.

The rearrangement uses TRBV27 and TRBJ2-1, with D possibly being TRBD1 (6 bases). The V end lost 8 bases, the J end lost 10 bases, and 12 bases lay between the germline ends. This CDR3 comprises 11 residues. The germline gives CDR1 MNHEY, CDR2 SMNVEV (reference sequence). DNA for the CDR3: TGTGCCAGCCATAAGGGGGTCGAGCAGTTCTTC. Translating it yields CASHKGVEQFF.

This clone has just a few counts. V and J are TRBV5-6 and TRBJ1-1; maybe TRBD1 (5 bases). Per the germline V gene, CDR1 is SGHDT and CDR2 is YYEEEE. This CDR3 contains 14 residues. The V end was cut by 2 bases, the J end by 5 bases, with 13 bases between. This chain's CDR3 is CASSLGDSRTEAFF. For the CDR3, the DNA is TGTGCCAGCAGCTTAGGGGACTCTCGGACTGAAGCTTTCTTT.

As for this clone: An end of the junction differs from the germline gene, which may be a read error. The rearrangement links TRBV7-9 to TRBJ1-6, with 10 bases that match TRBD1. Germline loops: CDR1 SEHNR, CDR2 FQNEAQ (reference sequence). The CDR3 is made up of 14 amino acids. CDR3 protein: CASSSGTGDSPLHF. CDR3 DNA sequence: TGTGCCAGCAGCTCCGGGACAGGGGATTCCCCCCTCCACTTT.

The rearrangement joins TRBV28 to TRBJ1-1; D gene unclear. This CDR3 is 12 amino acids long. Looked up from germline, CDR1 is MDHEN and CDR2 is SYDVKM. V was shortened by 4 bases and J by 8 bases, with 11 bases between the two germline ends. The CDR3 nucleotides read TGTGCCAGCAGTTACCCCGTCGGGGAAGCTTTCTTT. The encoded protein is CASSYPVGEAFF. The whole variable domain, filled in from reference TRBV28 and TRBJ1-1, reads DVKVTQSSRYLVKRTGEKVFLECVQDMDHENMFWYRQDPGLGLRLIYFSYDVKMKEKGDIPEGYSVSREKKERFSLILESASTNQTSMYLCASSYPVGEAFFGQGTRLTVV.

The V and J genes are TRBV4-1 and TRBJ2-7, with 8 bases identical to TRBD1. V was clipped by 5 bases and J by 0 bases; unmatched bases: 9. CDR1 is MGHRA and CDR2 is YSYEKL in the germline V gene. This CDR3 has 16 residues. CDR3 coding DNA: TGCGCCAGCAGCTCAGAACCAGGGGGCAGCTCCTACGAGCAGTACTTC. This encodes CASSSEPGGSSYEQYF.

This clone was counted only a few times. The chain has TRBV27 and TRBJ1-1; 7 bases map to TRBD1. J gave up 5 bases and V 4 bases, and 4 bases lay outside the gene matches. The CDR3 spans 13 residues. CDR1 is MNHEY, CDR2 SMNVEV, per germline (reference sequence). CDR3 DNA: TGTGCCAGCAGTTGGTCAGGGGGGACTGAAGCTTTCTTT. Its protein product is CASSWSGGTEAFF.

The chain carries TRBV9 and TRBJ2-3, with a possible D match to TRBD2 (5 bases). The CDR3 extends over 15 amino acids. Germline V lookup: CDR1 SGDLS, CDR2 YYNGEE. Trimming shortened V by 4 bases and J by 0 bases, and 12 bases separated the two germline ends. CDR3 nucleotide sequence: TGTGCCAGCAGCTCCGATGGCGGGAGCACAGATACGCAGTATTTT. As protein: CASSSDGGSTDTQYF.

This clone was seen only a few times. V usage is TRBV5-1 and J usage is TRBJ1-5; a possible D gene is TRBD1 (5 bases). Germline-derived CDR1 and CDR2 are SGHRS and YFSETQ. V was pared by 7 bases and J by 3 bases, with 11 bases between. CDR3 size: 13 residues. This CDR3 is CASLEGYNQPQHF. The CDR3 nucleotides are TGCGCCAGCTTGGAGGGGTACAATCAGCCCCAGCATTTT.